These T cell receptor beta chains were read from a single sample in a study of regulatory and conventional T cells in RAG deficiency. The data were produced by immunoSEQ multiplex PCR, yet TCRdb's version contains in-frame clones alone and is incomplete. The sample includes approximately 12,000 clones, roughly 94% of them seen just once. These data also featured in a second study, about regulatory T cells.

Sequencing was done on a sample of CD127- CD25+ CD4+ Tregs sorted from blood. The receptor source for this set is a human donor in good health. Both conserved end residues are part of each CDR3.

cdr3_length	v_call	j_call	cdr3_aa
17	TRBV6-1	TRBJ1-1	CASSVQGAGIPNTEAFF
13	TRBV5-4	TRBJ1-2	CASSALAAYGYTF
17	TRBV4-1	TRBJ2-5	CASSLQSRTGIQETQYF
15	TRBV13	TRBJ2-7	CASSLKGVLSYEQYF
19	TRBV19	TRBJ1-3	CASSISVRTGYFSGNTIYF
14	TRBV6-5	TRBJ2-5	CASSYSRGQETQYF
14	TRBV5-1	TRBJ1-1	CASSWTGVNTEAFF
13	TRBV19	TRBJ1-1	CASSTFEGAQAFF
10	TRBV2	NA	CASSFNEQYF
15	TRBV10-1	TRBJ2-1	CASSQTSFPYNEQFF
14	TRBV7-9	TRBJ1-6	CASSLVSGASPLHF
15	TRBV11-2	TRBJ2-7	CASSRETRTDYEQYF
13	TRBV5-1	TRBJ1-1	CASSISWNTEAFF
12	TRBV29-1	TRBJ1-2	CSVNKTQYGYTF
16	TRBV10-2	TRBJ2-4	CASRETSGGAKNIQYF
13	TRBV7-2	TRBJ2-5	CASSLDRQGTQYF
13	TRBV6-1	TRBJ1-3	CASSEQTGNTIYF
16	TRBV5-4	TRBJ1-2	CASTRDMGTSSSGYTF
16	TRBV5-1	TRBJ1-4	CASSLVGAGGSEKLFF
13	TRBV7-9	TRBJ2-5	CASSEVLQETQYF
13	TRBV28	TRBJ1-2	CASSFRQGLGYTF
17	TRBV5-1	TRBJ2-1	CASSRVAGSFPYNEQFF
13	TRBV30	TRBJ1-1	CAWRRAVFTEAFF
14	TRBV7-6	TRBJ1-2	CASTPRPGYGGYTF
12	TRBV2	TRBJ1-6	CASRVAGSPLHF
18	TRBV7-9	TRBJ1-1	CASSLARQGLRSNTEAFF
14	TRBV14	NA	CASSPRGTVYEQYF
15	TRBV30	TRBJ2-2	CAWGRPGGFTGELFF
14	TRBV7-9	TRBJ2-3	CASGARNFPDTQYF
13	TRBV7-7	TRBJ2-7	CASSLAPGYEQYF
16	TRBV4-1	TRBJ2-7	CASSQDDRGLSYEQYF
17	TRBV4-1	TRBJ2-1	CASSQTAGTSDVNEQFF
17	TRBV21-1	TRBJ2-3	CASSKGEGGRGTDTQYF
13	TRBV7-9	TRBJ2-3	CASSLVRWDTQYF
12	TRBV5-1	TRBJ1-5	CASKDRGQPQHF
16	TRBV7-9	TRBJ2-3	CASSSPTRPLTDTQYF
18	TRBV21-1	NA	CASSKGGAQGVPLGEQYF
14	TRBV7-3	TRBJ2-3	CASSLAGGTDTQYF
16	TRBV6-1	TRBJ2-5	CASSDRKGGAQETQYF
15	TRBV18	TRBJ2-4	CASSLGTGAKNIQYF
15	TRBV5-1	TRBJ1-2	CASSLAGQGANGYTF
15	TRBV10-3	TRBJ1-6	CAISERDMPRRALHF
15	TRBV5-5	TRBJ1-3	CASSWQTGFGNTIYF
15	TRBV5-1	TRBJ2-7	CASSRNRGPSYEQYF
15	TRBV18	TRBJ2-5	CASLGGSRKGETQYF